One and the same sample provided the 16 T cell receptor beta chains below, sequenced in a study of cytomegalovirus exposure and HLA in healthy donors. Assay: immunoSEQ multiplex PCR; the TCRdb copy retains only in-frame clones and omits some. This table holds roughly 120,000 clones, about 91% found once. Material for sequencing was PBMCs. Every receptor here comes from a man aged 18 to 30 in good health and CMV-seronegative.

The gene calls are TRBV15 and TRBJ1-5; D is perhaps TRBD1 (5 bases). This CDR3 spans 14 amino acids. V was trimmed by 1 base and J by 4 bases, leaving 8 bases between them. Germline values: CDR1 LNHNV, CDR2 YYDKDF (reference sequence). CDR3 DNA: TGTGCCACCAGCAGAGTCGGGGGTAATCAGCCCCAGCATTTT. Protein sequence: CATSRVGGNQPQHF. The full variable domain, its missing parts supplied by reference TRBV15 and TRBJ1-5, is DAMVIQNPRYQVTQFGKPVTLSCSQTLNHNVMYWYQQKSSQAPKLLFHYYDKDFNNEADTPDNFQSRRPNTSFCFLDIRSPGLGDTAMYLCATSRVGGNQPQHFGDGTRLSIL.

DNA for the CDR3: TGCGCCAGCAGCTTGGCTAGCGGGAGTGGATCCTACGAGCAGTACTTC. Translation gives CASSLASGSGSYEQYF. The chain employs TRBV5-1 and TRBJ2-7; 10 bases are shared with TRBD2. V shed 0 bases, J shed 1 base, and the junction held 4 bases outside the gene matches. Germline V CDR1 and CDR2: SGHRS, YFSETQ. The CDR3 is 16 amino acids.

The J gene is TRBJ2-7, the V gene TRBV5-1, with 11 bases that match TRBD1. V shed 5 bases, J shed 1 base, and the junction held 17 bases outside the gene matches. The CDR3 consists of 19 residues. The germline V gene has CDR1 SGHRS and CDR2 YFSETQ. The CDR3 region is CASSGWTGGAMGPSYEQYF. In nucleotides, the CDR3 is TGCGCCAGCAGTGGTTGGACAGGGGGCGCGATGGGACCTTCCTACGAGCAGTACTTC.

The chain couples TRBV7-2 to TRBJ1-2; D is perhaps TRBD1 (5 bases). This CDR3 is built from 12 residues. Trimming cost V 4 bases and J 5 bases, with 8 bases left between them. Germline V lookup: CDR1 SGHTA, CDR2 FQGNSA. This CDR3 reads CASSSDTYGYTF. CDR3 DNA sequence: TGTGCCAGCAGCTCGGACACGTATGGCTACACCTTC. Complete variable domain (other parts from reference TRBV7-2 and TRBJ1-2): GAGVSQSPSNKVTEKGKDVELRCDPISGHTALYWYRQSLGQGLEFLIYFQGNSAPDKSGLPSDRFSAERTGGSVSTLTIQRTQQEDSAVYLCASSSDTYGYTFGSGTRLTVV.

CDR3 amino acids: CASSVDTSGSLYEQYF. The CDR3 DNA sequence: TGTGCCAGCAGCGTGGACACTAGCGGGAGTCTCTACGAGCAGTACTTC. The V and J genes are TRBV9 and TRBJ2-7, with 11 positions matching TRBD2. J gave up 3 bases and V 2 bases, and 7 bases lay outside the gene matches. The CDR3 runs to 16 residues. Germline loops: CDR1 SGDLS, CDR2 YYNGEE.

For the CDR3, the DNA is TGTGCCACCAGCGGCGGGAGGGCCTACGAGCAGTACTTC. Translated, it gives CATSGGRAYEQYF. V usage is TRBV15 and J usage is TRBJ2-7, with 9 positions matching TRBD2. The CDR3 spans 13 residues. Germline CDR1 is LNHNV and CDR2 is YYDKDF (reference sequence). The ends lost 5 bases at V and 2 bases at J; junction bases unmatched: 1. Combining the CDR3 with reference TRBV15 and TRBJ2-7 gives the whole variable domain DAMVIQNPRYQVTQFGKPVTLSCSQTLNHNVMYWYQQKSSQAPKLLFHYYDKDFNNEADTPDNFQSRRPNTSFCFLDIRSPGLGDTAMYLCATSGGRAYEQYFGPGTRLTVT.

The chain has TRBV27 and TRBJ2-7; TRBD2 matches at 9 bases. The CDR3 contains 16 residues. Germline V lookup: CDR1 MNHEY, CDR2 SMNVEV (reference sequence). Trimming at V came to 0 bases and at J to 0 bases, leaving 3 bases not matched to a gene. DNA of the CDR3: TGTGCCAGCAGTTTATCCTTGACTAGCGGCTCCTACGAGCAGTACTTC. It specifies CASSLSLTSGSYEQYF.

The chain links TRBV5-4 to TRBJ2-7; TRBD2 agrees at 10 bases. Germline CDR1 is SGHNT and CDR2 is YYREEE (reference sequence). Unmatched junction bases numbered 5, after V lost 4 bases and J lost 1 base. The CDR3 sequence is 15 residues long. Here the CDR3 reads CASSNPAGGSYEQYF. The CDR3 nucleotides read TGTGCCAGCAGCAACCCAGCGGGGGGGTCCTACGAGCAGTACTTC.

This clone is a singleton in its sample. The chain has TRBV7-6 and TRBJ2-2, with D possibly TRBD1 on 5 matching bases. V lost 6 bases and J 5 bases, leaving 16 bases between the germline ends. Per the germline V gene, CDR1 is SGHVS and CDR2 is FNYEAQ. The CDR3 contains 15 residues. CDR3 sequence (DNA): TGTGCCAGCAGGGAAGGCAGGGTCACTACCGGGGAGCTGTTTTTT. It translates to CASREGRVTTGELFF.

The chain links TRBV6-1 to TRBJ2-6, with D possibly TRBD2 on 6 matching bases. The CDR3 runs to 15 residues. Per germline, CDR1 MNHNS and CDR2 SASEGT. V lost 10 bases and J lost 2, with 15 bases in between. The CDR3 DNA sequence: TGTGCCACCGACGGCGGGGCTACTGGGGCCAACGTCCTGACTTTC. Encoded protein: CATDGGATGANVLTF.

This rearrangement joins TRBV27 to TRBJ1-6; 8 bases line up with TRBD1. The V gene's germline CDR1 is MNHEY and CDR2 SMNVEV (reference sequence). The CDR3 length is 15 residues. Trimming removed 4 bases from V and 3 bases from J; junction bases left unmatched: 2. The CDR3 spells CASSSTGVYNSPLHF. CDR3 nucleotides: TGTGCCAGCAGTTCGACAGGGGTCTATAATTCACCCCTCCACTTT.

The chain links TRBV23-1 to TRBJ2-7; the D gene is possibly TRBD1 (6 bases). TRBV23-1 is flagged as an ORF with uncertain function. The V and J ends lost 6 bases and 2 bases respectively, with 17 bases between them. This CDR3 is 15 amino acids long. CDR3 coding DNA: TGCGCCAGCAGGATCAGACAGGTGTCCCCCTACGAGCAGTACTTC. Translated: CASRIRQVSPYEQYF.

The chain combines TRBV27 with TRBJ2-1, with TRBD1 matching over 8 bases. V was pared by 5 bases and J by 2 bases, with 2 bases of the junction left unmatched. This CDR3 contains 14 residues. Germline-derived CDR1 and CDR2 are MNHEY and SMNVEV (reference sequence). DNA for the CDR3: TGTGCCAGCAGTCCGACAGGGGCCTACAATGAGCAGTTCTTC. Translation: CASSPTGAYNEQFF.

The chain combines TRBV30 with TRBJ1-2; the match to TRBD1 covers 10 bases. The CDR3 length is 15 residues. CDR1 and CDR2 from the germline V gene are GTSNPN and SVGIG (reference sequence). J lost 7 bases, V lost 0 bases, and 8 bases had no gene match. CDR3 loop: CAWSVGTGVLGGYTF. CDR3 sequence (DNA): TGTGCCTGGAGTGTAGGGACAGGGGTCCTCGGTGGCTACACCTTC.

J is TRBJ1-5 and V is TRBV18; D is unclear. Germline CDR1 KGHSH, CDR2 LQKENI. V was trimmed by 0 bases and J by 5 bases, leaving 8 bases between them. The CDR3 is 14 amino acids. CDR3 residues: CASSPPPSDQPQHF. CDR3 in DNA: TGTGCCAGCTCACCACCCCCGAGTGATCAGCCCCAGCATTTT.

The chain carries TRBV30 and TRBJ1-2; D unresolved. The CDR3 has 16 residues. V was pared by 1 base and J by 0 bases, with 15 bases between. Germline CDR1 GTSNPN, CDR2 SVGIG (reference sequence). In nucleotides, the CDR3 is TGTGCCTGGAGTGGCCCCCCGGGGAGAGCTAACTATGGCTACACCTTC. This codes for CAWSGPPGRANYGYTF.